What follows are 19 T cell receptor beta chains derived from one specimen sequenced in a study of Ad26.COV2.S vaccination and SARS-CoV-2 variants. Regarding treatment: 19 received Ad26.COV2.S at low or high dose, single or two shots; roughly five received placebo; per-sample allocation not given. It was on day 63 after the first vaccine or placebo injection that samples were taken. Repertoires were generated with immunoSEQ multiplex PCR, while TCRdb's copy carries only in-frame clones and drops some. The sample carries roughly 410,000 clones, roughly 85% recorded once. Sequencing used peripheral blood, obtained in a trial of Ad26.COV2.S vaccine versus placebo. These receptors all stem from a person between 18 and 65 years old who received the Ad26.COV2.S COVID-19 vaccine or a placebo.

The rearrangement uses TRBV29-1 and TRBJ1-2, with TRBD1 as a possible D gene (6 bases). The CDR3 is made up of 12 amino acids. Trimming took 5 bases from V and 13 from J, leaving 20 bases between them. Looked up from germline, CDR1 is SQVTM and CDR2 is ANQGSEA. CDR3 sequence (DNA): TGCAGCGTTTATAACACCCATGGACAGTCCACCTTC. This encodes CSVYNTHGQSTF.

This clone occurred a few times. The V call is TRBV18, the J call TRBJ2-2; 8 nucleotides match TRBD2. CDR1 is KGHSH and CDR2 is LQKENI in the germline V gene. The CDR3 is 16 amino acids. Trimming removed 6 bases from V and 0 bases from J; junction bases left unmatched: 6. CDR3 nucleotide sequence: TGTGCCAGCTCCCCAACTAGCGGACCGAACACCGGGGAGCTGTTTTTT. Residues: CASSPTSGPNTGELFF.

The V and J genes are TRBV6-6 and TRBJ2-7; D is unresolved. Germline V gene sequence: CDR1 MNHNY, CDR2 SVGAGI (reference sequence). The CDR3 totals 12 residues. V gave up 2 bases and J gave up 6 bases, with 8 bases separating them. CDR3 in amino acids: CASSYEITEQYF. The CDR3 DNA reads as TGTGCCAGCAGTTACGAGATAACCGAGCAGTACTTC.

The CDR3 spells CASSQGDRRDNEKLFF. In nucleotides, the CDR3 is TGCGCCAGCAGCCAAGGAGATCGAAGAGATAATGAAAAACTGTTTTTT. The chain is built from TRBV4-1 and TRBJ1-4; no clear D. Germline V CDR1 and CDR2: MGHRA, YSYEKL. V shed 1 base and J shed 4 bases, with 13 bases lying between them. This CDR3 contains 16 residues.

CDR3 coding DNA: TGTGCCAGCTCACCGGGGAGATTCGGGGGGAACACTGAAGCTTTCTTT. Amino acid sequence: CASSPGRFGGNTEAFF. The V call is TRBV18, the J call TRBJ1-1; D might be TRBD1 (5 bases). The CDR3 is 16 amino acids. The germline gives CDR1 KGHSH, CDR2 LQKENI. Trimming left V 3 bases short and J 1 base short, with 15 bases between.

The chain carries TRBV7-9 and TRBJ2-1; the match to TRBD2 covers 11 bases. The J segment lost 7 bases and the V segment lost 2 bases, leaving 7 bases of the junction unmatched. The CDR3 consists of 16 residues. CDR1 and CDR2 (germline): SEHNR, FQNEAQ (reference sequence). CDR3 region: CASSLFLAGGGNEQFF. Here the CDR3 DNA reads TGTGCCAGCAGCTTATTCCTAGCGGGAGGAGGAAATGAGCAGTTCTTC.

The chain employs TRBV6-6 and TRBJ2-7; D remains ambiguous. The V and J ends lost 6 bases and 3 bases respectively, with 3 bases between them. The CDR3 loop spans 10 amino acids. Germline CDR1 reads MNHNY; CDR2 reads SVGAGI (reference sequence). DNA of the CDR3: TGTGCCAGCAGAGACTACGAGCAGTACTTC. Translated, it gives CASRDYEQYF.

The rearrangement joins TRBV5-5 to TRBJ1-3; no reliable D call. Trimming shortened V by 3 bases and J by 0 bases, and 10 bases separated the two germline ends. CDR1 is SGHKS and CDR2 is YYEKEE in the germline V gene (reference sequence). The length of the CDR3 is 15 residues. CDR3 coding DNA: TGTGCCAGCAGCTACGACTGGAGCTCTGGAAACACCATATATTTT. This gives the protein CASSYDWSSGNTIYF.

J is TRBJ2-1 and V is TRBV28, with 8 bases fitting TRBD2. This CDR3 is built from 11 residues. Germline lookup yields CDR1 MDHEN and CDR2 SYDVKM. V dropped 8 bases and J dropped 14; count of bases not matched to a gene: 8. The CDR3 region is CASDFNGREFF. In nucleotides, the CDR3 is TGTGCCAGCGATTTTAACGGGAGGGAGTTCTTC.

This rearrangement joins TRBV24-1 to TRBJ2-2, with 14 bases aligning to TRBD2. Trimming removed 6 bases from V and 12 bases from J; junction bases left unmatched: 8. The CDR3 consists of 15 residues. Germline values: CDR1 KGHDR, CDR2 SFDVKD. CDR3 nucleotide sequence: TGTGCCACCAGTTCTCGCCGGACTAGCGGGGGGAAGCTGTTTTTT. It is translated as CATSSRRTSGGKLFF.

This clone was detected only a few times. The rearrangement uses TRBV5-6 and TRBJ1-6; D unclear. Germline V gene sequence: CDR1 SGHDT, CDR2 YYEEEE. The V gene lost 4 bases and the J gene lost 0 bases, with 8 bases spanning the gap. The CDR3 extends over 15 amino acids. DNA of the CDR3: TGTGCCAGCAGCCCCTTGCGCTCCTATAATTCACCCCTCCACTTT. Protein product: CASSPLRSYNSPLHF.

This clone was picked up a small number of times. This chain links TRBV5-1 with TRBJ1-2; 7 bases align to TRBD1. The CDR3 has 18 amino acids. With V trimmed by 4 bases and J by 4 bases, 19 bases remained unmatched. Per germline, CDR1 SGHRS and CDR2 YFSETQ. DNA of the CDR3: TGCGCCAGCAGCCGACGTGCCTCACAGGGGATCCGGACCTATGGCTACACCTTC. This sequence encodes CASSRRASQGIRTYGYTF.

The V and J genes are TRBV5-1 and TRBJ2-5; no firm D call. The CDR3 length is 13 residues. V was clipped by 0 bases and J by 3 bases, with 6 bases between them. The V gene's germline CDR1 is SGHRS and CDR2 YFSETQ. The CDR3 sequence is CASSLGREETQYF. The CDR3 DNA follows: TGCGCCAGCAGCTTGGGAAGGGAAGAGACCCAGTACTTC. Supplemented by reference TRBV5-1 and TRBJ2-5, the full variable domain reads KAGVTQTPRYLIKTRGQQVTLSCSPISGHRSVSWYQQTPGQGLQFLFEYFSETQRNKGNFPGRFSGRQFSNSRSEMNVSTLELGDSALYLCASSLGREETQYFGPGTRLLVL.

In DNA, the CDR3 is TGTGCCAGCAGCTCACGAAGCGGGAGCCATGCCGGGGAGCTGTTTTTT. Translated: CASSSRSGSHAGELFF. V and J are TRBV9 and TRBJ2-2, with 8 bases aligning to TRBD2. V was clipped by 4 bases and J by 6 bases; unmatched bases: 11. The V gene's germline CDR1 is SGDLS and CDR2 YYNGEE. The CDR3 spans 16 residues.

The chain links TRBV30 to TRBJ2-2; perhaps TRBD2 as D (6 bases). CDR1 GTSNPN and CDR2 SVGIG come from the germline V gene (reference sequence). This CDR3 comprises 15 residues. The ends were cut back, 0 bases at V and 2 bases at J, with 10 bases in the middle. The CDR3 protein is CAWSVGTLNTGELFF. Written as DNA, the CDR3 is TGTGCCTGGAGTGTAGGGACTCTTAACACCGGGGAGCTGTTTTTT.

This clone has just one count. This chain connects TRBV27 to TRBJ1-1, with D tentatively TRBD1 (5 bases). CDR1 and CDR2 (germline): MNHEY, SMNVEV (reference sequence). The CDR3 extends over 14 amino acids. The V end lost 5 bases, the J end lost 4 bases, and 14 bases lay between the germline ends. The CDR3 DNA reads TGTGCCAGCAGTAACGACCGAAGGGGCACTGAAGCTTTCTTT. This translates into CASSNDRRGTEAFF.

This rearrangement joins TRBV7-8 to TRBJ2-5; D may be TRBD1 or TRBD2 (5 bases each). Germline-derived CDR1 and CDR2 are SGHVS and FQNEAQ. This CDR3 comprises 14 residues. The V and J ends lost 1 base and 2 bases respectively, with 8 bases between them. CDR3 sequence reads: CASSLGGGQETQYF. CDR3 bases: TGTGCCAGCAGCTTAGGGGGCGGGCAAGAGACCCAGTACTTC. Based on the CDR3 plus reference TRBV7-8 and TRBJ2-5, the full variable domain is GAGVSQSPRYKVAKRGQDVALRCDPISGHVSLFWYQQALGQGPEFLTYFQNEAQLDKSGLPSDRFFAERPEGSVSTLKIQRTQQEDSAVYLCASSLGGGQETQYFGPGTRLLVL.

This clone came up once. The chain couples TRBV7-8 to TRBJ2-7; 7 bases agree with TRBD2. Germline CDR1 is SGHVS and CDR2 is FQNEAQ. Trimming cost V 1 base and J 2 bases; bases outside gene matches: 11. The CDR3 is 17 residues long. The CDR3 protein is CASSLGRRTAGAYEQYF. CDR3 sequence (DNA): TGTGCCAGCAGCTTAGGGAGACGGACGGCGGGAGCCTACGAGCAGTACTTC.

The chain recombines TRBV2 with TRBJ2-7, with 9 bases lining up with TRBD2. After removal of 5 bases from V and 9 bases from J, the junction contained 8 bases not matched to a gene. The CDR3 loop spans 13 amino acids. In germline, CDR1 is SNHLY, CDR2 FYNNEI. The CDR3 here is CASSQETSGVQYF. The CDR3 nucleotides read TGTGCCAGCAGTCAGGAGACTAGCGGCGTGCAGTACTTC.